A single sample is the source of the 10 T cell receptor beta chains below, sequenced in a study of T cell clonality in common variable immunodeficiency. The method was immunoSEQ multiplex PCR; TCRdb's version includes in-frame clones alone and lacks a portion of them. The data list under 45,000 clones, none observed once; about 3.6% falls to the top ten. Sequencing used peripheral blood mononuclear cells. Receptors originate from a person aged 18 to 75 in good health.

This clone has ten or more counts. The CDR3 extends 3 residues past the end of the read, so its final part is completed from the germline J gene. The rearrangement joins TRBV20-1 to TRBJ2-5, with 12 bases matching TRBD2. The J segment lost 1 base and the V segment lost 6 bases, leaving 6 bases of the junction unmatched. This CDR3 has 15 amino acids. Germline CDR1 is DFQATT and CDR2 is SNEGSKA (reference sequence). The part of the CDR3 DNA that was read is TGCAGTGCGAAAGCTAGCGGGGGGGCCCAAGAGACC. Its translation: CSAKASGGAQET. The entire CDR3 reads CSAKASGGAQETQYF.

This clone was counted many times. The read ends 3 residues shy of where the CDR3 ends; the end is completed using the germline J gene. The chain is built from TRBV20-1 and TRBJ1-2, with TRBD1 matching 7 bases. The CDR3 runs 14 residues. Trimming removed 6 bases from V and 5 bases from J; junction bases left unmatched: 12. Germline CDR1 reads DFQATT; CDR2 reads SNEGSKA (reference sequence). The CDR3 here is CSARGRTGPYGYTF. Incomplete CDR3 DNA: TGCAGTGCCAGGGGACGGACAGGCCCTTATGGC.

This clone was counted only a few times. The read gets to within 3 residues of the CDR3 end, and the germline J gene fills in the rest. This rearrangement joins TRBV5-5 to TRBJ2-5; perhaps TRBD2 as D (6 bases). The CDR3 is made up of 14 amino acids. Germline CDR1 and CDR2: SGHKS and YYEKEE (reference sequence). V gave up 5 bases and J gave up 5 bases, with 16 bases separating them. The DNA read from the CDR3 is TGTGCCAGCAGTTCGGGACTCCTGGGGGAGACC. Protein sequence: CASSSGLLGET. The entire CDR3 sequence reads CASSSGLLGETQYF.

This clone occurred many times. Read sequence stops 3 residues before the CDR3 end, and the germline J gene provides the missing end. This sequence joins TRBV14 and TRBJ2-1; TRBD1 is a possible D gene (6 bases). CDR1 is SGHDN, CDR2 FVKESK, per germline. Trimming shortened V by 4 bases and J by 3 bases, and 13 bases separated the two germline ends. This CDR3 region has 15 residues. This CDR3 reads CASSPRQGIYNEQFF. CDR3 DNA, as far as it was read: TGTGCCAGCAGCCCTCGGCAGGGGATCTACAATGAG.

This clone was picked up many times. The sequenced fragment ends 3 residues before the CDR3 boundary, so the rest is inferred from the germline J gene. V gene TRBV30 combines with J gene TRBJ1-1, with D possibly matching TRBD1 (5 bases). Germline lookup yields CDR1 GTSNPN and CDR2 SVGIG (reference sequence). The V end lost 5 bases, the J end lost 3 bases, and 7 bases lay between the germline ends. This CDR3 has 11 residues. The CDR3 reads CAWDRHTEAFF. CDR3 DNA (partial): TGTGCCTGGGACAGACACACTGAA.

On this clone itself: The CDR3 extends 3 residues past the end of the read, so its final part is completed from the germline J gene. This rearrangement joins TRBV7-8 to TRBJ1-1; D unclear. Per the germline V gene, CDR1 is SGHVS and CDR2 is FQNEAQ. The CDR3 is 16 amino acids. The CDR3 region is CASSLPGLAEYNEAFF. The sequenced CDR3 bases are TGTGCCAGCAGCTTACCCGGACTAGCAGAGTACAATGAG. The whole variable domain, remainder taken from reference TRBV7-8 and TRBJ1-1, is GAGVSQSPRYKVAKRGQDVALRCDPISGHVSLFWYQQALGQGPEFLTYFQNEAQLDKSGLPSDRFFAERPEGSVSTLKIQRTQQEDSAVYLCASSLPGLAEYNEAFFGQGTRLTVV.

With respect to this clone: The read terminates 3 residues before the CDR3 end, so the remaining end is supplied by the germline J gene. J is TRBJ1-3 and V is TRBV5-1; D is perhaps TRBD1 (5 bases). Per the germline V gene, CDR1 is SGHRS and CDR2 is YFSETQ. V gave up 0 bases and J gave up 9 bases, with 19 bases separating them. This CDR3 is 16 amino acids long. The sequenced part of the CDR3 DNA is TGCGCCAGCAGCTTGGAGGCGGACCCCTCGCAGGGCACC. Amino acids: CASSLEADPSQGT. The entire CDR3 sequence reads CASSLEADPSQGTIYF.

The sample holds many counts of this clone. The CDR3 goes on 3 residues after the read ends, and that part is filled in from the germline J gene. V gene TRBV20-1 combines with J gene TRBJ2-5; 10 bases fit TRBD2. V trimming: 3 bases; J trimming: 5 bases; junction bases outside the gene matches: 6. This CDR3 has 14 amino acids. Germline V gene lookup returns CDR1 DFQATT and CDR2 SNEGSKA (reference sequence). Incomplete CDR3 DNA: TGCAGTGCTAGTAAGCGGGAGGGCCGGGAGACC. Protein product: CSASKREGRET. The complete CDR3 sequence is CSASKREGRETQYF.

This clone was found many times. The read halts 3 residues ahead of the CDR3 end, with the missing end drawn from the germline J gene. The chain joins TRBV15 to TRBJ2-1; D ambiguous. Per germline, CDR1 LNHNV and CDR2 YYDKDF (reference sequence). The CDR3 is 14 residues long. The ends were cut back, 0 bases at V and 6 bases at J, with 9 bases in the middle. CDR3 sequence: CATSREKTFNEQFF. The part of the CDR3 DNA that was read is TGTGCCACCAGCAGAGAGAAAACTTTCAATGAG.

At least ten counts were recorded for this clone. The read halts 3 residues ahead of the CDR3 end, with the missing end drawn from the germline J gene. The V gene is TRBV5-6, the J gene TRBJ1-2, with TRBD1 identical over 8 bases. CDR3 length equals 14 residues. CDR1 SGHDT and CDR2 YYEEEE come from the germline V gene. V trimming: 0 bases; J trimming: 7 bases; junction bases outside the gene matches: 5. The sequenced part of the CDR3 DNA is TGTGCCAGCAGCTTGGGGACAGGGTTGGCTGGC. It yields the protein CASSLGTGLAG. The full CDR3 protein is CASSLGTGLAGYTF.